The clone carrying this TCR beta chain was counted only a few times. The antigen remains unidentified. CDR3 size: 15 residues. With 0 bases clipped from V and 7 bases from J, the junction kept 8 bases outside the gene matches. CDR1 and CDR2 from the germline V gene are LNHNV and YYDKDF (reference sequence). This entry belongs to a study of identical twins. Findings and caveats of the study: While abundant cord blood beta clonotypes carried fewer insertions, memory repertoires showed no such pattern.

TCRdb fed the 5' RACE reads into MiXCR, producing one record per CDR3 protein. Of around 690,000 distinct CDR3 sequences detected, around 20% appear once; the ten largest clones hold roughly 4%. The same data also went into a second study, on T cells expressing NK-cell markers. That work contributes: Investigators obtained TCR beta repertoires from sorted CD3+CD56+NKG2C+, CD3+CD56+NKG2C- and CD3+CD56-NKG2C+ T cells.

The rearrangement links TRBV15 to TRBJ1-2; 7 bases map to TRBD1. The TCR was taken from a woman aged 18-30 years in good health. Specimen: PBMCs. CDR3 DNA sequence: TGTGCCACCAGCAGAGAAAGGGGGCAAATAGGTGGCTACACCTTC. Residues: CATSRERGQIGGYTF.